This TCR beta chain was profiled in a study of Ad26.COV2.S vaccination and SARS-CoV-2 variants. Libraries were prepared by immunoSEQ multiplex PCR; TCRdb keeps only in-frame clonotypes and omits some of them. The table has around 320,000 clones, 86% seen once. The treatment here: some 20 received Ad26.COV2.S at low or high dose, single or two shots; about five received placebo; per-sample allocation not given. Specimens were obtained on day 63 following the first vaccine or placebo injection. The material was peripheral blood, obtained in a trial of Ad26.COV2.S vaccine versus placebo. This receptor was obtained from a person aged 18-65 years who received the Ad26.COV2.S COVID-19 vaccine or a placebo.

The CDR3 region is CASILTGLSGTQYF. The CDR3 nucleotides read TGTGCCAGCATCCTGACGGGCCTCTCAGGTACGCAGTATTTT. The chain links TRBV2 to TRBJ2-3, with no clear D. V lost 7 bases and J 8 bases, leaving 19 bases between the germline ends. The CDR3 length is 14 residues. In germline, CDR1 is SNHLY, CDR2 FYNNEI.